This entry concerns a single TCR beta chain. The data belong to a study of CD8 T cells in Susac syndrome. Included as multiple sclerosis controls were treatment-naive patients who had stable or active relapsing-remitting disease. FACS enriched CD8+ TEMRA cells, while bulk CD8+ and CD4+ were negatively isolated. V was pared by 2 bases and J by 6 bases, with 11 bases between. This CDR3 has 14 residues. From germline, CDR1 is MNHEY and CDR2 SVGEGT. The authors reverse transcribed roughly 0.5 to 1 ug RNA with random hexamers. The CDR3 of TCR beta was amplified by immunoSEQ multiplex PCR across 54 Vbeta and 13 Jbeta. TCRdb re-analysed the immunoSEQ multiplex PCR reads in MiXCR, keeping a single row per CDR3 protein. Among about 180,000 distinct CDR3 sequences listed, around 95% were seen once.

This chain joins TRBV6-2 or TRBV6-3 and TRBJ2-1; D is perhaps TRBD1 (6 bases). The specimen sequenced was CD8+ T cells from PBMCs. The sequence derives from a human donor with multiple sclerosis. The CDR3 reads CASSYLGAFNEQFF. The CDR3 nucleotides read TGTGCCAGCAGTTACCTGGGGGCGTTCAATGAGCAGTTCTTC.